This TCR beta chain was sequenced during a study of cytomegalovirus exposure and HLA in healthy donors. Study details: Unique TCRs from HLA-typed donors, 65 million to 85 million of them, were held in an early data release.

From germline, CDR1 is LNHDA and CDR2 SQIVND (reference sequence). The CDR3 runs 15 residues. J lost 8 bases, V lost 5 bases, and 8 bases had no gene match. This PCR relied on a set of 60 Vbeta primers and 13 Jbeta primers. The data were produced by immunoSEQ multiplex PCR, yet TCRdb's version contains in-frame clones alone and is incomplete. The sample lists more than 75,000 clones; about 74% were seen once. This chain joins TRBV19 and TRBJ2-1; 11 bases map to TRBD2. The sequence derives from a woman in her 50s in good health and CMV-seropositive. The sample consisted of PBMCs. The CDR3 DNA follows: TGTGCCAGTAGTCTTAGCGGGAGGGCCCTGGATGAGCAGTTCTTC. Amino acid sequence: CASSLSGRALDEQFF.